A single sample is the source of the 18 T cell receptor beta chains below, sequenced in a study of a mutant IDH1 vaccine in newly diagnosed glioma. Using immunoSEQ multiplex PCR, the repertoire was profiled, and TCRdb retains in-frame clones only, with some absent. The sample holds about 94,000 clones, roughly 91% seen once. Described time point: week 47, end of study. A single vaccine dose contained 300 ug of mutant IDH1 20-mer peptide, and topical imiquimod was used with it. These receptors have no identified antigens. The source material was PBMCs, sampled from a glioma patient whose treatment included an IDH1 peptide vaccine. These receptors all stem from a woman in her 50s with glioma.

V is TRBV28 and J is TRBJ2-1, with D tentatively TRBD1 (6 bases). CDR1 is MDHEN, CDR2 SYDVKM, per germline. CDR3 length: 15 residues. The V end was cut by 3 bases, the J end by 5 bases, with 14 bases between. In nucleotides, the CDR3 is TGTGCCAGCAGTTTGACCGGGACAACCAACAATGAGCAGTTCTTC. This codes for CASSLTGTTNNEQFF.

The rearrangement links TRBV6-6 to TRBJ2-1; no reliable D call. V was shortened by 7 bases and J by 9 bases, with 10 bases between the two germline ends. CDR1 is MNHNY, CDR2 SVGAGI, per germline (reference sequence). This CDR3 comprises 11 residues. As DNA, the CDR3 is TGTGCCAGCACTGCAGCTCGTGAGCAGTTCTTC. It yields the protein CASTAAREQFF.

This sequence joins TRBV30 and TRBJ2-7; possible D gene TRBD1, 6 bases. This CDR3 is built from 12 residues. CDR1 and CDR2 (germline): GTSNPN, SVGIG (reference sequence). V was clipped by 5 bases and J by 4 bases, with 12 bases between them. The CDR3 DNA sequence: TGTGCCTGGGGTGGGGGCGGGTACGAGCAGTACTTC. The encoded protein is CAWGGGGYEQYF.

The chain joins TRBV5-1 to TRBJ2-3, with 7 positions matching TRBD2. The CDR3 extends over 16 amino acids. The germline gives CDR1 SGHRS, CDR2 YFSETQ. Unmatched junction bases numbered 11, after V lost 6 bases and J lost 1 base. DNA for the CDR3: TGCGCCAGCACTAAGGTAGCGGGCTTGGGCACAGATACGCAGTATTTT. Translating gives CASTKVAGLGTDTQYF.

The chain joins TRBV5-4 to TRBJ2-1, with 8 bases aligning to TRBD1. The CDR3 contains 13 residues. After removal of 2 bases from V and 8 bases from J, the junction contained 3 bases not matched to a gene. CDR1 and CDR2 (germline): SGHNT, YYREEE (reference sequence). The CDR3 sequence: CASSFGTGDEQFF. The DNA for the CDR3 is TGTGCCAGCAGCTTTGGGACAGGCGATGAGCAGTTCTTC.

A remark on this clone: The same CDR3 also results from other DNA sequences found in this sample. This chain connects TRBV5-1 to TRBJ2-1; unclear D gene. Germline V gene data show CDR1 as SGHRS and CDR2 as YFSETQ. Between the trimmed V and J ends, which lost 0 bases and 3 bases, there was a span of 4 bases. The CDR3 extends over 13 amino acids. CDR3 DNA sequence: TGCGCCAGCAGCTTGGACAGCTACAATGAGCAGTTCTTC. It codes for CASSLDSYNEQFF.

The chain links TRBV12-5 to TRBJ2-7; D is ambiguous. Trimming pared 6 bases from V and 0 bases from J, leaving 3 bases between. Per the germline V gene, CDR1 is LGHNT and CDR2 is FRNRAP. The CDR3 extends over 11 amino acids. CDR3 sequence (DNA): TGTGCTAGTGGCCCCTCCTACGAGCAGTACTTC. Protein product: CASGPSYEQYF.

The chain couples TRBV10-3 to TRBJ2-2; D ambiguous. V shed 3 bases and J shed 2 bases, with 7 bases lying between them. Germline CDR1 ENHRY, CDR2 SYGVKD. This CDR3 region has 14 residues. The CDR3 nucleotides are TGTGCCATCAGTGAACCCACAAACACCGGGGAGCTGTTTTTT. As protein: CAISEPTNTGELFF.

The rearrangement links TRBV7-9 to TRBJ2-7; perhaps TRBD1 as D (7 bases). V lost 3 bases and J lost 5, with 14 bases in between. The germline CDR1 and CDR2 sequences are SEHNR and FQNEAQ (reference sequence). The CDR3 runs 14 residues. The CDR3 DNA reads TGTGCCAGCAGCTTCTTGACAGGGAGGAACGAGCAGTACTTC. This encodes CASSFLTGRNEQYF.

The V call is TRBV6-5, the J call TRBJ2-1, with no clear D. Per the germline V gene, CDR1 is MNHEY and CDR2 is SVGAGI. V gave up 0 bases and J gave up 5 bases, with 11 bases separating them. CDR3 length equals 15 residues. CDR3 nucleotide sequence: TGTGCCAGCAGTTACTCCTTCCCTCGGGACAATGAGCAGTTCTTC. Protein: CASSYSFPRDNEQFF.

This clone was observed a handful of times. The J gene is TRBJ1-1, the V gene TRBV9, with TRBD1 identical over 7 bases. V lost 0 bases and J lost 1; bases outside the gene matches: 0. Germline V gives CDR1 SGDLS, CDR2 YYNGEE. This CDR3 region has 14 residues. This CDR3 is CASSVGDRNTEAFF. As DNA, the CDR3 is TGTGCCAGCAGCGTAGGGGACAGGAACACTGAAGCTTTCTTT.

The chain links TRBV27 to TRBJ2-3, with D tentatively TRBD2 (6 bases). The CDR3 has 16 amino acids. Per germline, CDR1 MNHEY and CDR2 SMNVEV (reference sequence). The V gene lost 6 bases and the J gene lost 0 bases, with 16 bases spanning the gap. CDR3 protein: CASSVLGGTSTDTQYF. The CDR3 DNA reads as TGTGCCAGCAGCGTACTTGGCGGGACTAGCACAGATACGCAGTATTTT.

This sequence joins TRBV19 and TRBJ2-1; the match to TRBD2 covers 10 bases. Germline V CDR1 and CDR2: LNHDA, SQIVND (reference sequence). V shed 8 bases and J 4 bases; nucleotides not matched to a gene: 5. There are 14 residues in the CDR3. The CDR3 region is CASATSGTYNEQFF. The CDR3 region has the DNA TGTGCCAGTGCTACTAGCGGGACGTACAATGAGCAGTTCTTC.

This chain links TRBV7-6 with TRBJ2-6, with D uncertain. Germline lookup yields CDR1 SGHVS and CDR2 FNYEAQ. This CDR3 contains 17 residues. Trimming took 1 base from V and 0 from J, leaving 10 bases between them. The CDR3 reads CASSLVSTDSGANVLTF. DNA of the CDR3: TGTGCCAGCAGCTTAGTCTCCACAGACTCTGGGGCCAACGTCCTGACTTTC.

This clone was counted only a few times. This chain connects TRBV10-2 to TRBJ2-3; 11 bases fit TRBD2. Germline V gene lookup returns CDR1 WSHSY and CDR2 SAAADI. The V gene end was trimmed by 3 bases and the J gene end by 4 bases; junction bases not matched to a gene: 6. CDR3 length equals 16 residues. CDR3 sequence: CASSDILAGVADTQYF. CDR3 nucleotides: TGCGCCAGCAGTGATATACTAGCGGGAGTGGCAGATACGCAGTATTTT.

The chain couples TRBV9 to TRBJ2-1; possibly TRBD2 for D (5 bases). Trimming removed 4 bases from V and 0 bases from J, with 17 bases in between. Germline assignment: CDR1 SGDLS and CDR2 YYNGEE. The CDR3 has 17 amino acids. CDR3 amino acids: CASSLGEGSSSYNEQFF. CDR3 in DNA: TGTGCCAGCAGCCTCGGAGAGGGATCGAGCTCCTACAATGAGCAGTTCTTC.

The chain combines TRBV28 with TRBJ1-4, with TRBD1 matching 7 bases. The trim removed 8 bases at V and 10 bases at J, leaving 7 bases unmatched. The CDR3 consists of 12 residues. Germline values: CDR1 MDHEN, CDR2 SYDVKM. Here the CDR3 reads CASGQALGKLFF. The CDR3 DNA reads TGTGCCAGCGGACAGGCCTTGGGAAAACTGTTTTTT. The full variable domain, with the rest looked up from reference TRBV28 and TRBJ1-4, is DVKVTQSSRYLVKRTGEKVFLECVQDMDHENMFWYRQDPGLGLRLIYFSYDVKMKEKGDIPEGYSVSREKKERFSLILESASTNQTSMYLCASGQALGKLFFGSGTQLSVL.

This chain uses TRBV5-6 with TRBJ1-2, with 8 bases fitting TRBD1. CDR3 length equals 13 residues. The V and J ends lost 6 bases and 6 bases, in that order; junction bases with no gene match: 7. CDR1 SGHDT and CDR2 YYEEEE come from the germline V gene. Written as DNA, the CDR3 is TGTGCCAGCACCTGGGGACAGGAGCATGGCTACACCTTC. It is translated as CASTWGQEHGYTF.